These 28 T cell receptor beta chains were sequenced from one sample in a study of Tregs in tolerant kidney transplant recipients (dated by TCRdb to the late 2010s). Libraries were made using the immunoSEQ multiplex PCR assay. As stored in TCRdb, this immuneACCESS dataset retains in-frame rearrangements with V and J assigned. A fraction of the clones does not appear; measured against another copy, unresolved V genes explain less than half of the discrepancy, and the remainder lacks a known reason. For this sample there are 15,000 to 20,000 clones; more than 60% appear just once. The ten largest clonotypes hold approximately 3% of the sample. These TCRs are of unknown antigen specificity. The sample taken for sequencing was Tregs from blood cultured with allogeneic cells. These receptors all come from a human donor in good health.

By share, this clone counts as large. The chain combines TRBV29-1 with TRBJ1-1; 8 positions match TRBD1. Looked up from germline, CDR1 is SQVTM and CDR2 is ANQGSEA. This CDR3 is built from 16 residues. Unmatched junction bases numbered 9, after V lost 3 bases and J lost 0 bases. The CDR3 DNA reads TGCAGCGTTGACCATCGGCAGGGGGCGGTGAACACTGAAGCTTTCTTT. This translates into CSVDHRQGAVNTEAFF.

The V and J genes are TRBV29-1 and TRBJ2-3; D gene ambiguous. Germline values: CDR1 SQVTM, CDR2 ANQGSEA. V lost 4 bases and J lost 4, with 12 bases in between. The CDR3 spans 13 residues. The CDR3 reads CSVALLGPDTQYF. DNA for the CDR3: TGCAGCGTTGCCCTTTTAGGACCAGATACGCAGTATTTT.

This clone was detected once. The chain links TRBV6-5 to TRBJ1-6; D remains unclear. Germline CDR1 is MNHEY and CDR2 is SVGAGI. CDR3 length: 12 residues. Trimming removed 6 bases from V and 10 bases from J, with 10 bases in between. The CDR3 here is CASSRPESPLHF. In nucleotides, the CDR3 is TGTGCCAGCAGCCGGCCGGAATCACCCCTCCACTTT.

V gene TRBV4-1 combines with J gene TRBJ1-1, with D tentatively TRBD1 (5 bases). Germline assignment: CDR1 MGHRA and CDR2 YSYEKL. There are 15 residues in the CDR3. V lost 4 bases and J 6 bases, leaving 18 bases between the germline ends. The CDR3, as DNA: TGCGCCAGCAGCCCCCCCGGGCGCAGGGAGGCTGAAGCTTTCTTT. This encodes CASSPPGRREAEAFF.

The CDR3 sequence is CSVATRGSYSGYTF. CDR3 nucleotide sequence: TGCAGCGTCGCCACCAGGGGGAGCTACTCTGGCTACACCTTC. This chain joins TRBV29-1 and TRBJ1-2, with 7 bases aligning to TRBD1. Germline CDR1 SQVTM, CDR2 ANQGSEA. CDR3 length equals 14 residues. Trimming took 6 bases from V and 7 from J; bases not matched to a gene: 14.

The chain is built from TRBV18 and TRBJ2-7, with D possibly being TRBD2 (5 bases). Germline values: CDR1 KGHSH, CDR2 LQKENI. The CDR3 sequence is 14 residues long. V lost 2 bases to trimming and J lost 3 bases, with 11 bases between them. The CDR3 loop reads CASSPDLAHYEQYF. The CDR3 DNA reads as TGTGCCAGCTCACCAGACCTAGCTCACTACGAGCAGTACTTC.

The genes are TRBV9 and TRBJ2-3; 7 bases agree with TRBD2. Germline CDR1 and CDR2: SGDLS and YYNGEE. V was clipped by 0 bases and J by 5 bases; unmatched bases: 6. The CDR3 covers 15 residues. CDR3 in amino acids: CASSVGGRAGDTQYF. DNA for the CDR3: TGTGCCAGCAGCGTAGGAGGGAGGGCAGGAGATACGCAGTATTTT.

Many counts were recorded for this clone. The chain carries TRBV27 and TRBJ1-2, with D perhaps matching TRBD1 (5 bases). The CDR3 is 13 amino acids. Germline V gene data show CDR1 as MNHEY and CDR2 as SMNVEV (reference sequence). V was cut by 3 bases and J by 2 bases, with 7 bases left in between. The CDR3 spells CASSLGRNYGYTF. The CDR3, as DNA: TGTGCCAGCAGTTTGGGACGGAACTATGGCTACACCTTC.

As concerns this clone: A much larger clone lies a single base off, so this may be a read error. The chain recombines TRBV29-1 with TRBJ1-2; D uncertain. Trimming shortened V by 1 base and J by 5 bases, and 14 bases separated the two germline ends. The CDR3 sequence is 14 residues long. Looked up from germline, CDR1 is SQVTM and CDR2 is ANQGSEA. CDR3: CSVEGLLRHYGYTF. The CDR3 DNA reads as TGCAGCGTTGAAGGCCTCTTGAGGCATTATGGCTACACCTTC.

This clone occurred once. V is TRBV18 and J is TRBJ1-2; D remains unclear. The CDR3 covers 14 residues. Per the germline V gene, CDR1 is KGHSH and CDR2 is LQKENI. The ends were cut back, 8 bases at V and 4 bases at J, with 17 bases in the middle. The CDR3 DNA follows: TGTGCCAGCAACCCCGGGGAGAGATTCTATGGCTACACCTTC. Translating it yields CASNPGERFYGYTF.

In its sample, this clone is medium-sized. V and J are TRBV30 and TRBJ2-7, with TRBD1 as a possible D gene (6 bases). Germline CDR1 is GTSNPN and CDR2 is SVGIG (reference sequence). Trimming took 3 bases from V and 2 from J, leaving 11 bases between them. The CDR3 is 13 amino acids. DNA of the CDR3: TGTGCCTGGAGCCGGGACACCCCCTACGAGCAGTACTTC. Its protein is CAWSRDTPYEQYF.

The gene calls are TRBV7-2 and TRBJ1-3, with D perhaps TRBD1 (5 bases). The CDR3 spans 11 residues. Germline assignment: CDR1 SGHTA and CDR2 FQGNSA. V lost 5 bases and J 10 bases, leaving 9 bases between the germline ends. Here the CDR3 reads CASSLRTTIYF. CDR3 in DNA: TGTGCCAGCAGCCTCAGGACAACCATATATTTT.

The V call is TRBV18, the J call TRBJ2-2; D may be TRBD1 (6 bases). CDR1 is KGHSH and CDR2 is LQKENI in the germline V gene. The CDR3 consists of 15 residues. Trimming cost V 6 bases and J 3 bases, with 14 bases left between them. CDR3 DNA: TGTGCCAGCTCCTGGGACACTTCAGACACCGGGGAGCTGTTTTTT. This translates into CASSWDTSDTGELFF.

The chain is built from TRBV6-5 and TRBJ2-7, with a possible D match to TRBD1 (7 bases). This CDR3 has 11 amino acids. The germline CDR1 and CDR2 sequences are MNHEY and SVGAGI. V lost 8 bases and J lost 5, with 10 bases in between. The CDR3 loop reads CASGRGDEQYF. The CDR3, as DNA: TGTGCCAGCGGCAGGGGGGACGAGCAGTACTTC.

Comments on this clone: One end of the junction varies from germline; a read error may be responsible. The J gene is TRBJ2-7, the V gene TRBV5-1; D is tentatively TRBD1 or TRBD2 (5 bases each). Germline V lookup: CDR1 SGHRS, CDR2 YFSETQ. There are 14 residues in the CDR3. The DNA for the CDR3 is TGTGCCAGCAGCTTGGGCCGTCGGGGCGGCAAGCAGTACTTC. Translation gives CASSLGRRGGKQYF.

This clone was observed at least ten times. V is TRBV6-5 and J is TRBJ2-5, with D maybe TRBD2 (5 bases). The germline CDR1 and CDR2 sequences are MNHEY and SVGAGI. Trimming cost V 5 bases and J 8 bases, with 9 bases left between them. The CDR3 runs to 11 residues. The CDR3 DNA sequence: TGTGCCAGCAGTCGCGGAGGCACCCAGTACTTC. Protein product: CASSRGGTQYF.

CDR3 amino acids: CASSLRTGELFF. In nucleotides, the CDR3 is TGTGCCAGCAGCTTGCGGACCGGGGAGCTGTTTTTT. The chain is built from TRBV11-3 and TRBJ2-2; D uncertain. CDR1 SGHNT and CDR2 YENEEA come from the germline V gene. The CDR3 contains 12 residues. V lost 3 bases to trimming and J lost 5 bases, with 4 bases between them. Full variable domain (missing parts from reference TRBV11-3 and TRBJ2-2): EAGVVQSPRYKIIEKKQPVAFWCNPISGHNTLYWYLQNLGQGPELLIRYENEEAVDDSQLPKDRFSAERLKGVDSTLKIQPAELGDSAVYLCASSLRTGELFFGEGSRLTVL.

This chain uses TRBV2 with TRBJ2-2; 8 nucleotides match TRBD1. Germline trimming cut 8 bases from V and 6 bases from J; bases unmatched to any gene: 8. The CDR3 length is 14 residues. The germline V gene has CDR1 SNHLY and CDR2 FYNNEI. This chain's CDR3 is CASRRTGSPGELFF. CDR3 in DNA: TGTGCCAGCCGGCGGACAGGGAGCCCCGGGGAGCTGTTTTTT.

The rearrangement uses TRBV30 and TRBJ1-6; D remains unclear. The CDR3 has 12 amino acids. The V gene lost 4 bases and the J gene lost 10 bases, with 11 bases spanning the gap. Germline V gene lookup returns CDR1 GTSNPN and CDR2 SVGIG (reference sequence). DNA of the CDR3: TGTGCCTGGACAAGGGCACCGTCACCCCTCCACTTT. The encoded protein is CAWTRAPSPLHF.

The V gene is TRBV5-1, the J gene TRBJ1-2; 7 nucleotides match TRBD1. V shed 0 bases and J 4 bases; nucleotides not matched to a gene: 0. From germline, CDR1 is SGHRS and CDR2 YFSETQ. The CDR3 is 13 amino acids. CDR3 in amino acids: CASSLAGGYGYTF. The CDR3 bases are TGCGCCAGCAGCTTGGCAGGGGGCTATGGCTACACCTTC.

The chain couples TRBV11-3 to TRBJ1-1; 7 bases match TRBD1. Germline lookup yields CDR1 SGHNT and CDR2 YENEEA. Losses at the gene ends were 4 bases for V and 0 bases for J; bases not matched to a gene: 8. CDR3 length equals 16 residues. The CDR3 DNA follows: TGTGCCAGCAGCTCTCGTTCCGGGACAGTGAACACTGAAGCTTTCTTT. It specifies CASSSRSGTVNTEAFF.

This chain joins TRBV6-1 and TRBJ2-4, with D possibly being TRBD1 (6 bases). Germline V gives CDR1 MNHNS, CDR2 SASEGT. The CDR3 spans 14 residues. V lost 1 base, J lost 15 bases, and 19 bases lay in between. The CDR3 region is CASSEGQVGKVSYF. The DNA of the CDR3 is TGTGCCAGCAGTGAAGGACAGGTTGGTAAGGTTTCGTACTTC.

This clone occurred a few times. An end of the junction does not agree with germline; a read error may underlie this. The chain has TRBV6-5 and TRBJ2-7; D may be TRBD1 (5 bases). The CDR3 spans 12 residues. Germline lookup yields CDR1 MNHEY and CDR2 SVGAGI. The CDR3 is CASSESRAGLKF. Written as DNA, the CDR3 is TGTGCCAGCAGTGAAAGTAGGGCAGGGTTGAAATTC.

The J gene is TRBJ2-1, the V gene TRBV4-1, with 7 bases identical to TRBD2. Trimming at V came to 4 bases and at J to 0 bases, leaving 15 bases not matched to a gene. CDR1 is MGHRA and CDR2 is YSYEKL in the germline V gene. The CDR3 runs 19 residues. CDR3 nucleotide sequence: TGCGCCAGCAGCCCCTATAGATGGGCTAGCGGCAGCTCCTACAATGAGCAGTTCTTC. Amino acid sequence: CASSPYRWASGSSYNEQFF.

This clone was found a few times. The chain couples TRBV19 to TRBJ1-6, with D hard to call. Germline CDR1 reads LNHDA; CDR2 reads SQIVND (reference sequence). V lost 5 bases and J 7 bases, leaving 9 bases between the germline ends. The CDR3 contains 13 residues. CDR3 sequence reads: CASSPRGNSPLHF. DNA of the CDR3: TGTGCCAGTAGTCCCAGAGGGAATTCACCCCTCCACTTT.

This clone was found once. This sequence joins TRBV29-1 and TRBJ1-2; 7 bases line up with TRBD1. With V trimmed by 6 bases and J by 4 bases, 14 bases remained unmatched. There are 15 residues in the CDR3. Looked up from germline, CDR1 is SQVTM and CDR2 is ANQGSEA. The CDR3 sequence: CSVALGSAGGYGYTF. CDR3 DNA sequence: TGCAGCGTAGCCCTCGGGTCGGCAGGGGGCTATGGCTACACCTTC.

The rearrangement joins TRBV11-2 to TRBJ2-3, with 9 bases aligning to TRBD2. Germline CDR1 reads SGHAT; CDR2 reads FQNNGV. CDR3 length: 15 residues. V was pared by 4 bases and J by 1 base, with 3 bases of the junction left unmatched. CDR3 amino acids: CASSSRLAGTDTQYF. For the CDR3, the DNA is TGTGCCAGCAGCTCCCGACTAGCGGGCACAGATACGCAGTATTTT.

This chain's CDR3 is CASSPTGVGIMNTEAFF. The CDR3 DNA sequence: TGTGCCAGCTCCCCGACCGGGGTGGGGATTATGAACACTGAAGCTTTCTTT. This rearrangement joins TRBV18 to TRBJ1-1; D call uncertain. The CDR3 is 17 residues long. V was trimmed by 6 bases and J by 0 bases, leaving 20 bases between them. CDR1 and CDR2 from the germline V gene are KGHSH and LQKENI.